The source of this T cell receptor (beta chain) is a study of blood T cell repertoires in COVID-19. Study information: COVID-19 samples collected from the United States, Italy and Spain covered acute and convalescent phases. Sources were T cells, B-cell-depleted T cells, or PBMCs; the material itself was cDNA or gDNA.

As handled by the study authors: Nucleated cell counts were estimated from reference gene primer amplification. The assay was immunoSEQ multiplex PCR, and TCRdb's table has in-frame clones only and misses some. V and J calls plus clone size are reproduced from that table; the DNA served to infer D and trimming. The sample has about 91,000 clones, more than 60% seen once. The germline V gene has CDR1 MNHEY and CDR2 SMNVEV (reference sequence). CDR3 length: 14 residues. V gave up 4 bases and J gave up 0 bases, with 7 bases separating them. The receptor was isolated from a man aged 65-85 years with acute or convalescent COVID-19. The chain uses TRBV27 and TRBJ1-5; D is perhaps TRBD1 (5 bases). Specimen: peripheral blood. DNA for the CDR3: TGTGCCAGCAGTTCCAGGGATAGCAATCAGCCCCAGCATTTT. The encoded protein is CASSSRDSNQPQHF.